This T cell receptor beta chain was obtained from a study of T-cell memory formation after mild COVID-19. Background on the study: Across donors, TCR clusters were largely donor specific.

The germline V and J ends were trimmed by 0 bases and 3 bases, with 12 bases remaining between them. This CDR3 comprises 16 residues. Germline V lookup: CDR1 MGHRA, CDR2 YSYEKL. TCRdb ran MiXCR on the 5' RACE reads and lists one entry per CDR3 protein. The table includes 400,000 to 500,000 distinct CDR3 sequences, over 15% detected once. This TCR came from an adult woman who had mild COVID-19 (a few samples of this study predate the infection). Cell type and time point are not known. The V and J genes are TRBV4-1 and TRBJ2-1; D ambiguous. The sequenced material came from PBMCs or a T cell subset sorted from them (not recorded which). This CDR3 is CASSQDVAAVYNEQFF. Written as DNA, the CDR3 is TGCGCCAGCAGCCAAGACGTGGCTGCAGTCTACAATGAGCAGTTCTTC.